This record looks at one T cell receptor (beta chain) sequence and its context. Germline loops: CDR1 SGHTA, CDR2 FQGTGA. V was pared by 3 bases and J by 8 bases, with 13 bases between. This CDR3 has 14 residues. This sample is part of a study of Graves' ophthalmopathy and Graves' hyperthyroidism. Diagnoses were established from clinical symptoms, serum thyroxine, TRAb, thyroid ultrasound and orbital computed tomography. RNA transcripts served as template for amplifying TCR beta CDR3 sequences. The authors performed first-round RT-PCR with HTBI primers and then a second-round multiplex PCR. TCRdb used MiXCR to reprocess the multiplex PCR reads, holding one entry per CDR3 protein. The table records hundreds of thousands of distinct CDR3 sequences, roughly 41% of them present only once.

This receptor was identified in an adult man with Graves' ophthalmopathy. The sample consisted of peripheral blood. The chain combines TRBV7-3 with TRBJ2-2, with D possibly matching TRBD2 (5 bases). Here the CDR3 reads CASSLIAGSGELFF. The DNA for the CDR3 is TGTGCCAGCAGCTTGATTGCGGGCTCTGGGGAGCTGTTTTTT. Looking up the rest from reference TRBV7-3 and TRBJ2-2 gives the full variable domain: GAGVSQTPSNKVTEKGKYVELRCDPISGHTALYWYRQSLGQGPEFLIYFQGTGAADDSGLPNDRFFAVRPEGSVSTLKIQRTERGDSAVYLCASSLIAGSGELFFGEGSRLTVL.